Described below is a single TCR beta chain sequence and its context. Its antigen is undetermined. The data were taken from a study of T cells after yellow fever vaccination. Overall study context: Preparation used SMART-Seq v4 Ultra Low Input for the low-cell-number fractions. General study results and limits: Abundant clonotypes from the bulk population could have been carried over as contaminants into FACS-sorted repertoires.

The CDR3 has 18 residues. Germline CDR1 is MNHEY and CDR2 is SMNVEV (reference sequence). V dropped 6 bases and J dropped 2; count of bases not matched to a gene: 13. UMIs were added to TCR cDNA along with a universal primer site when it was made by 5'RACE template switching. One entry per CDR3 protein results from TCRdb running MiXCR on the 5' RACE reads. This table has a few hundred thousand distinct CDR3 sequences, around 17% appearing once. The sample was PBMCs, taken 5 to 6 days after the first yellow fever vaccination. This sequence originates from a man aged 18 to 30 who received the YFV17D yellow fever vaccine. V and J are TRBV27 and TRBJ2-6; 7 positions match TRBD1. The chain's CDR3 is CASSSRQGDTAGANVLTF. As DNA, the CDR3 is TGTGCCAGCAGCTCCCGGCAGGGGGATACCGCTGGGGCCAACGTCCTGACTTTC.